This TCR beta chain was captured in a study of Ad26.COV2.S vaccination and SARS-CoV-2 variants. Sequencing was performed with immunoSEQ multiplex PCR; in TCRdb, only in-frame clones are kept and a portion is missing. Among 300,000 to 450,000 clones listed, about 91% were seen once. CDR1 and CDR2 (germline): ENHRY, SYGVKD. The J segment lost 1 base and the V segment lost 10 bases, leaving 11 bases of the junction unmatched. This CDR3 contains 16 residues. The sample here was peripheral blood, taken after recovery from COVID-19. This clonotype was sampled from a human donor who had recovered from COVID-19. This chain uses TRBV10-3 with TRBJ2-3; 10 bases map to TRBD2. This CDR3 reads CATKTSGPRGTDTQYF. CDR3 sequence (DNA): TGTGCCACCAAGACTAGCGGGCCAAGGGGCACAGATACGCAGTATTTT.